This TCR beta chain derives from a study of blood T cell repertoires in COVID-19. Enrolled through a virtual design, the participants were between 18 and 89 years of age and came from 24 US areas. The CDR3 is 14 amino acids. V dropped 6 bases and J dropped 8; count of bases not matched to a gene: 7. The germline V gene has CDR1 MNHNS and CDR2 SASEGT. Assay used: immunoSEQ multiplex PCR; TCRdb lists only in-frame clones, some missing. The table has 180,000 or so clones, roughly nine tenths seen once. This receptor was obtained from a human donor with acute COVID-19. The donor label of this sample is uncertain. The chain has TRBV6-1 and TRBJ1-4, with TRBD1 matching 9 bases. Sequencing was performed on PBMCs or T cells enriched from blood (not recorded which). The CDR3 bases are TGTGCCAGCAGCTTTACAGGGGGCGAAGAAAAACTGTTTTTT. Translating it yields CASSFTGGEEKLFF.